Each of the 30 T cell receptor beta chains below was sequenced from the same sample in a study of cytomegalovirus exposure and HLA in healthy donors (TCRdb year 2017). Preparation of the library involved the immunoSEQ multiplex PCR assay. TCRdb stores this immuneACCESS table with in-frame sequences only. Part of the clones is absent; in the studies checked, under half of the shortfall reflects unresolved V genes, and no reason is known for the rest. The sample includes around 70,000 clones, with 94% observed a single time. The ten top clones hold roughly 1.6% of the sample. Sequencing input: PBMCs. The receptor set was obtained from a man in his late teens or twenties in good health and CMV-seropositive.

This chain joins TRBV11-3 and TRBJ2-1; 9 positions agree with TRBD2. Germline V CDR1 and CDR2: SGHNT, YENEEA. Trimming cost V 0 bases and J 7 bases; bases outside gene matches: 4. The CDR3 sequence is 15 residues long. CDR3 protein: CASSLDLSGRNEQFF. CDR3 DNA sequence: TGTGCCAGCAGCTTAGATTTAAGCGGGAGGAATGAGCAGTTCTTC.

The chain recombines TRBV2 with TRBJ2-2; 9 bases line up with TRBD2. Germline V lookup: CDR1 SNHLY, CDR2 FYNNEI. This CDR3 is 16 amino acids long. V shed 7 bases and J 2 bases; nucleotides not matched to a gene: 8. In nucleotides, the CDR3 is TGTGCCAGCATTAAGCCGGGACTAGCAAACACCGGGGAGCTGTTTTTT. Translating gives CASIKPGLANTGELFF.

The chain employs TRBV4-1 and TRBJ2-7; TRBD2 agrees at 7 bases. Germline CDR1 reads MGHRA; CDR2 reads YSYEKL. V was clipped by 4 bases and J by 2 bases; unmatched bases: 11. This CDR3 comprises 16 residues. The CDR3 nucleotides are TGCGCCAGCAGCCCGAAGGATGCTGGGACTACCTACGAGCAGTACTTC. It translates to CASSPKDAGTTYEQYF.

V gene TRBV4-2 combines with J gene TRBJ1-5; no definite D call. The V gene's germline CDR1 is LGHNA and CDR2 YNFKEQ. The V end lost 0 bases, the J end lost 2 bases, and 8 bases lay between the germline ends. The CDR3 is 15 amino acids. As DNA, the CDR3 is TGTGCCAGCAGCCAAGATGAGGGTCGCAATCAGCCCCAGCATTTT. Amino acids: CASSQDEGRNQPQHF.

J is TRBJ2-1 and V is TRBV9; 9 nucleotides agree with TRBD2. Germline CDR1 reads SGDLS; CDR2 reads YYNGEE. V was clipped by 2 bases and J by 7 bases; unmatched bases: 10. This CDR3 is built from 16 residues. CDR3 protein: CASSVVAGANANEQFF. The CDR3 DNA reads as TGTGCCAGCAGCGTCGTAGCGGGAGCTAACGCAAATGAGCAGTTCTTC.

The chain combines TRBV7-2 with TRBJ2-7; D is undetermined. This CDR3 spans 13 amino acids. CDR1 and CDR2 (germline): SGHTA, FQGNSA. Trimming took off 5 bases at V and 4 bases at J, with 12 bases between the two ends. The CDR3 DNA reads as TGTGCCAGCAGCGAGACATCGGCTTACGAGCAGTACTTC. This gives the protein CASSETSAYEQYF.

The rearrangement uses TRBV9 and TRBJ1-1; D unclear. V lost 5 bases and J lost 3, with 14 bases in between. This CDR3 spans 14 amino acids. Germline CDR1 and CDR2: SGDLS and YYNGEE. CDR3 loop: CASRTGLRYTEAFF. The DNA of the CDR3 is TGTGCCAGCAGGACTGGCCTAAGATACACTGAAGCTTTCTTT. Full variable domain (missing parts from reference TRBV9 and TRBJ1-1): DSGVTQTPKHLITATGQRVTLRCSPRSGDLSVYWYQQSLDQGLQFLIQYYNGEERAKGNILERFSAQQFPDLHSELNLSSLELGDSALYFCASRTGLRYTEAFFGQGTRLTVV.

The V call is TRBV5-1, the J call TRBJ2-6; TRBD1 matches 7 bases. Germline CDR1 is SGHRS and CDR2 is YFSETQ. Trimming took 5 bases from V and 1 from J; bases not matched to a gene: 6. The CDR3 sequence is 16 residues long. DNA of the CDR3: TGCGCCAGCAGTGAGGGGGCGCTTTCTGGGGCCAACGTCCTGACTTTC. This gives the protein CASSEGALSGANVLTF.

The chain employs TRBV30 and TRBJ2-5; 7 bases are shared with TRBD1. The germline V gene encodes CDR1 GTSNPN and CDR2 SVGIG (reference sequence). The CDR3 extends over 15 amino acids. Trimming removed 5 bases from V and 2 bases from J; junction bases left unmatched: 11. The CDR3 is CAWGYGQALQETQYF. CDR3 nucleotide sequence: TGTGCCTGGGGCTACGGACAGGCGTTGCAAGAGACCCAGTACTTC. The full variable domain, rest sourced from reference TRBV30 and TRBJ2-5, is SQTIHQWPATLVQPVGSPLSLECTVEGTSNPNLYWYRQAAGRGLQLLFYSVGIGQISSEVPQNLSASRPQDRQFILSSKKLLLSDSGFYLCAWGYGQALQETQYFGPGTRLLVL.

CDR3 coding DNA: TGTGCCAGCAGCCAATTCGGGTCCCAGAACTATGGCTACACCTTC. It encodes CASSQFGSQNYGYTF. This sequence joins TRBV28 and TRBJ1-2; unclear D gene. The CDR3 length is 15 residues. V was shortened by 6 bases and J by 2 bases, with 16 bases between the two germline ends. Germline CDR1 is MDHEN and CDR2 is SYDVKM.

The V call is TRBV6-1, the J call TRBJ2-3, with 9 bases identical to TRBD1. Germline V gene data show CDR1 as MNHNS and CDR2 as SASEGT. Losses at the gene ends were 11 bases for V and 1 base for J; bases not matched to a gene: 4. The CDR3 is made up of 13 amino acids. CDR3 bases: TGTGCCGGACGGACAGGGGGCACAGATACGCAGTATTTT. Its translation: CAGRTGGTDTQYF.

The genes are TRBV2 and TRBJ2-7; 9 nucleotides align to TRBD1. The CDR3 consists of 16 residues. Germline-derived CDR1 and CDR2 are SNHLY and FYNNEI. The J segment lost 5 bases and the V segment lost 4 bases, leaving 12 bases of the junction unmatched. The CDR3: CASSAGTGLLPHEQYF. CDR3 sequence (DNA): TGTGCCAGCAGTGCCGGGACAGGGCTTTTACCCCACGAGCAGTACTTC.

This clone occurred once. This chain links TRBV7-6 with TRBJ1-2; D ambiguous. Looked up from germline, CDR1 is SGHVS and CDR2 is FNYEAQ. The CDR3 is 12 amino acids. Trimming pared 8 bases from V and 2 bases from J, leaving 9 bases between. The CDR3 spells CASGQANYGYTF. The CDR3 coding sequence is TGTGCCAGCGGGCAGGCGAACTATGGCTACACCTTC.

This clone has a single count. The chain joins TRBV9 to TRBJ1-5, with TRBD1 identical over 8 bases. With V trimmed by 0 bases and J by 6 bases, 5 bases remained unmatched. The germline V gene has CDR1 SGDLS and CDR2 YYNGEE. The CDR3 is made up of 15 amino acids. The CDR3 region is CASSVGSGGGQPQHF. As DNA, the CDR3 is TGTGCCAGCAGCGTAGGGTCAGGGGGCGGTCAGCCCCAGCATTTT.

This clone was seen a single time. The chain uses TRBV11-3 and TRBJ2-5; D is unresolved. The CDR3 totals 12 residues. Trimming shortened V by 1 base and J by 3 bases, and 3 bases separated the two germline ends. Germline-derived CDR1 and CDR2 are SGHNT and YENEEA. The CDR3 nucleotides read TGTGCCAGCAGCTTAGCAGAAGAGACCCAGTACTTC. Protein sequence: CASSLAEETQYF.

The chain uses TRBV6-5 and TRBJ2-7; 13 bases are a match to TRBD2. CDR3 length equals 15 residues. CDR1 and CDR2 from the germline V gene are MNHEY and SVGAGI. V gave up 6 bases and J gave up 6 bases; unmatched junction bases: 8. CDR3 sequence reads: CASSPGLAGPAEQYF. CDR3 bases: TGTGCCAGCAGCCCGGGACTAGCGGGACCAGCCGAGCAGTACTTC.

The chain is built from TRBV5-4 and TRBJ2-3; 8 bases map to TRBD2. V lost 0 bases to trimming and J lost 1 base; unmatched junction nucleotides: 4. This CDR3 has 16 amino acids. Germline V lookup: CDR1 SGHNT, CDR2 YYREEE (reference sequence). This CDR3 is CASSLGGRLGTDTQYF. The CDR3 nucleotides read TGTGCCAGCAGCTTGGGCGGGAGGCTCGGCACAGATACGCAGTATTTT.

The V gene is TRBV9, the J gene TRBJ2-5, with a possible D match to TRBD2 (6 bases). The CDR3 has 13 amino acids. With 3 bases removed from V and 5 bases from J, the gap between germline ends came to 11 bases. The V gene's germline CDR1 is SGDLS and CDR2 YYNGEE. The CDR3: CASSGRGIETQYF. The CDR3 DNA is TGTGCCAGCAGCGGTCGGGGGATCGAGACCCAGTACTTC.

This chain uses TRBV5-6 with TRBJ2-3, with 8 positions matching TRBD2. V trimming: 2 bases; J trimming: 0 bases; junction bases outside the gene matches: 5. The length of the CDR3 is 16 residues. The germline CDR1 and CDR2 sequences are SGHDT and YYEEEE. The CDR3 protein is CASSLRTSRSTDTQYF. For the CDR3, the DNA is TGTGCCAGCAGCTTAAGGACTAGCCGTAGCACAGATACGCAGTATTTT. The full variable domain, with the rest looked up from reference TRBV5-6 and TRBJ2-3, is DAGVTQSPTHLIKTRGQQVTLRCSPKSGHDTVSWYQQALGQGPQFIFQYYEEEERQRGNFPDRFSGHQFPNYSSELNVNALLLGDSALYLCASSLRTSRSTDTQYFGPGTRLTVL.

The V and J genes are TRBV28 and TRBJ2-4; TRBD1 agrees at 9 bases. CDR3 size: 15 residues. Per the germline V gene, CDR1 is MDHEN and CDR2 is SYDVKM. J was trimmed by 1 base and V by 6 bases; bases with no gene match: 4. CDR3 coding DNA: TGTGCCAGCAGAACTGGGACAGGGGCCAAAAACATTCAGTACTTC. It yields the protein CASRTGTGAKNIQYF.

This chain connects TRBV18 to TRBJ2-3; 11 nucleotides align to TRBD2. This CDR3 is built from 16 residues. Germline assignment: CDR1 KGHSH and CDR2 LQKENI. J was trimmed by 3 bases and V by 2 bases; bases with no gene match: 4. CDR3 coding DNA: TGTGCCAGCTCACCAGTAGCGGGAGGGCCGACAGATACGCAGTATTTT. Encoded protein: CASSPVAGGPTDTQYF.

The chain joins TRBV7-9 to TRBJ1-4; 7 positions agree with TRBD1. Germline CDR1 is SEHNR and CDR2 is FQNEAQ (reference sequence). V lost 5 bases, J lost 8 bases, and 8 bases stayed unmatched. The CDR3 has 14 residues. The CDR3 nucleotides read TGTGCCAGCAGCCGGGTGGGGACAGACGAAAAACTGTTTTTT. Translation: CASSRVGTDEKLFF. Looking up the rest from reference TRBV7-9 and TRBJ1-4 gives the full variable domain: DTGVSQNPRHKITKRGQNVTFRCDPISEHNRLYWYRQTLGQGPEFLTYFQNEAQLEKSRLLSDRFSAERPKGSFSTLEIQRTEQGDSAMYLCASSRVGTDEKLFFGSGTQLSVL.

The chain combines TRBV7-9 with TRBJ2-3; 7 bases map to TRBD1. Losses at the gene ends were 4 bases for V and 6 bases for J; bases not matched to a gene: 13. Germline assignment: CDR1 SEHNR and CDR2 FQNEAQ (reference sequence). This CDR3 is 16 amino acids long. The CDR3 spells CASSSEDRSIFDTQYF. CDR3 nucleotide sequence: TGTGCCAGCAGCTCGGAGGACAGGTCAATTTTCGATACGCAGTATTTT.

J is TRBJ1-3 and V is TRBV5-4; the D gene is possibly TRBD1 (5 bases). The CDR3 loop spans 13 amino acids. Germline-derived CDR1 and CDR2 are SGHNT and YYREEE (reference sequence). The ends were cut back, 0 bases at V and 8 bases at J, with 9 bases in the middle. The CDR3 bases are TGTGCCAGCAGCTTGGTAGGGGCCCACACCATATATTTT. Translating it yields CASSLVGAHTIYF.

V and J are TRBV28 and TRBJ2-3, with a tentative D call TRBD1 (6 bases). The CDR3 has 15 residues. Per the germline V gene, CDR1 is MDHEN and CDR2 is SYDVKM. The V end was cut by 7 bases, the J end by 1 base, with 15 bases between. CDR3 protein: CASTSTGFGTDTQYF. DNA of the CDR3: TGTGCCAGCACCTCAACAGGGTTTGGCACAGATACGCAGTATTTT. Filled out from reference TRBV28 and TRBJ2-3, the complete variable domain reads DVKVTQSSRYLVKRTGEKVFLECVQDMDHENMFWYRQDPGLGLRLIYFSYDVKMKEKGDIPEGYSVSREKKERFSLILESASTNQTSMYLCASTSTGFGTDTQYFGPGTRLTVL.

CDR3 loop: CASSVYGKGTDTQYF. In nucleotides, the CDR3 is TGTGCCAGTAGTGTTTACGGGAAGGGCACAGATACGCAGTATTTT. This rearrangement joins TRBV19 to TRBJ2-3; possible D gene TRBD2, 5 bases. Trimming stripped 5 bases from V and 1 base from J, with 13 bases between. CDR1 is LNHDA and CDR2 is SQIVND in the germline V gene (reference sequence). The CDR3 length is 15 residues.

The V gene is TRBV5-1, the J gene TRBJ2-5; weak D call: TRBD1 (6 bases). In germline, CDR1 is SGHRS, CDR2 YFSETQ. The CDR3 has 15 amino acids. V shed 3 bases and J shed 4 bases, with 16 bases lying between them. CDR3 DNA sequence: TGCGCCAGCAGCTCTGATCCACAGGGTAGAGAGACCCAGTACTTC. It yields the protein CASSSDPQGRETQYF.

This clone was found once. The chain links TRBV28 to TRBJ2-5, with D perhaps matching TRBD2 (6 bases). Germline-derived CDR1 and CDR2 are MDHEN and SYDVKM. This CDR3 comprises 14 residues. The V gene lost 4 bases and the J gene lost 3 bases, with 12 bases spanning the gap. This CDR3 is CASSYGGSKETQYF. The CDR3, as DNA: TGTGCCAGCAGTTACGGGGGTTCGAAAGAGACCCAGTACTTC.

Only one count was recorded for this clone. The chain carries TRBV28 and TRBJ1-2; TRBD1 might be the D (5 bases). This CDR3 is built from 14 residues. Germline V gene lookup returns CDR1 MDHEN and CDR2 SYDVKM. V was clipped by 5 bases and J by 4 bases, with 14 bases between them. The CDR3 DNA sequence: TGTGCCAGCAGTAGATCAGGGTCCCTCTATGGCTACACCTTC. Protein: CASSRSGSLYGYTF.

V is TRBV19 and J is TRBJ1-5; 8 bases agree with TRBD1. After removal of 7 bases from V and 4 bases from J, the junction contained 18 bases not matched to a gene. Germline loops: CDR1 LNHDA, CDR2 SQIVND (reference sequence). CDR3 size: 18 residues. In DNA form, the CDR3 reads TGTGCCAGTAAAAGGGAGGGTGGGACAGGAAGTTCGAATCAGCCCCAGCATTTT. Its translation is CASKREGGTGSSNQPQHF.